This T cell receptor (beta chain) is from a study of cytomegalovirus exposure and HLA in healthy donors. The germline CDR1 and CDR2 sequences are MDHEN and SYDVKM. V shed 3 bases, J shed 7 bases, and the junction held 6 bases outside the gene matches. The CDR3 totals 15 residues. In nominal health when sampled, donors likely had unrecorded immune exposures nonetheless. 60 Vbeta and 13 Jbeta primers were used in PCR. Profiling relied on immunoSEQ multiplex PCR, and the TCRdb table lists in-frame clones only, not all of them. This table has under 200,000 clones, 65% to 90% appearing once. Points on this clone: Antigen unknown.

Study conclusions and caveats: Later analysis demonstrated an association between a missense DCLRE1C variant and TCR beta V- and J-gene trimming. Over 150 TCR beta chains were listed as cytomegalovirus-associated. Fewer N-insertions than the approximately 700-donor mean were reportedly shown by an Asian-associated ancestry cluster in a later analysis.

The specimen was PBMCs. The J gene is TRBJ2-1, the V gene TRBV28; 10 nucleotides align to TRBD2. This receptor was obtained from a woman aged 45 to 65 in good health and CMV-seronegative. The DNA for the CDR3 is TGTGCCAGCAGTTTCCCTAGCGGGAGAAAAAATGAGCAGTTCTTC. This gives the protein CASSFPSGRKNEQFF.